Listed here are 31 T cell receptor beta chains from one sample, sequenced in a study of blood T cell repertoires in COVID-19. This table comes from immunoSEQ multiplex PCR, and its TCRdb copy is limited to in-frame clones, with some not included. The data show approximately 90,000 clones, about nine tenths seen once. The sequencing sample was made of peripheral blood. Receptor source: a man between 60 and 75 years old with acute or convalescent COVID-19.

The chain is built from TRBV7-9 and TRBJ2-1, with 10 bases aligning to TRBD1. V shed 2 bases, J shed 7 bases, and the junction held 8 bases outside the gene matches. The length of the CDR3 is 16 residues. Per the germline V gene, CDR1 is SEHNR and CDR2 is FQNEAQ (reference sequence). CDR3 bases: TGTGCCAGCAGCTTAACCTATGGGACAGGGGAGAATGAGCAGTTCTTC. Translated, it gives CASSLTYGTGENEQFF.

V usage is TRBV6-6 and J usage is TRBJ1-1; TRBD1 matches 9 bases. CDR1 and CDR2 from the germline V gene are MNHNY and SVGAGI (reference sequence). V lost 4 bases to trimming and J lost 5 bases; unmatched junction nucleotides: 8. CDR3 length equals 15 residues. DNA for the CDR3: TGTGCCAGCAGTTCAGGGACAGGGAGGAGGACTGAAGCTTTCTTT. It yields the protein CASSSGTGRRTEAFF.

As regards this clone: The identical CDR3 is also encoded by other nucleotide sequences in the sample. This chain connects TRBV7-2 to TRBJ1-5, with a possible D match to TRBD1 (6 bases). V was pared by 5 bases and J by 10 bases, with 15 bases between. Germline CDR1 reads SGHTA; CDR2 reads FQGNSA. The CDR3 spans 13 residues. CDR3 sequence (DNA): TGTGCCAGCAGCCTCGAGGGGGGGCAACCCCAGCATTTT. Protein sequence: CASSLEGGQPQHF.

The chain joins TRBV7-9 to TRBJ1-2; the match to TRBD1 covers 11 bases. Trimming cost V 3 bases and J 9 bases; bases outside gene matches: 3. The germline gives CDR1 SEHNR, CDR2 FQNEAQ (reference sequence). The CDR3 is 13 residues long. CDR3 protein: CASSFRDRGSYTF. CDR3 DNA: TGTGCCAGCAGCTTCCGGGACAGGGGGAGCTACACCTTC.

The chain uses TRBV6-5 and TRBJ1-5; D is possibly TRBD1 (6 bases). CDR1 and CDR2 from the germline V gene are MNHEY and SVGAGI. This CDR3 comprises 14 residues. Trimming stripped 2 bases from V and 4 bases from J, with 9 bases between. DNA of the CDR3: TGTGCCAGCAGTTACATGAGGGGGAATCAGCCCCAGCATTTT. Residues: CASSYMRGNQPQHF.

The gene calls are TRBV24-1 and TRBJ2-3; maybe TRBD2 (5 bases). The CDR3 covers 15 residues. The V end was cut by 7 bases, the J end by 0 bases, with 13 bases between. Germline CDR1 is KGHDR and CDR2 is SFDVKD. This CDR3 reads CATSAGPTSTDTQYF. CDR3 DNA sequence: TGTGCCACCAGCGCGGGTCCTACTAGCACAGATACGCAGTATTTT.

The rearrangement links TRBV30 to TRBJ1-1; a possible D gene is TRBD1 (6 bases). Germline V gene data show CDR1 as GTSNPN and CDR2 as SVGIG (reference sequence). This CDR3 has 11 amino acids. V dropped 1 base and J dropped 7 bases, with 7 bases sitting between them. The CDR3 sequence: CAWSDRVEAFF. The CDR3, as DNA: TGTGCCTGGAGTGACAGGGTTGAAGCTTTCTTT.

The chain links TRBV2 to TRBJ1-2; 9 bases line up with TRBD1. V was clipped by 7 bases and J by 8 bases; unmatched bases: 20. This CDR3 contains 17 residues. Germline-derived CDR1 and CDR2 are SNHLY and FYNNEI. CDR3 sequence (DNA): TGTGCCAGCAACCGGCCCCCCCCGGGACAGGGAGCCGGGGGCTACACCTTC. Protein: CASNRPPPGQGAGGYTF.

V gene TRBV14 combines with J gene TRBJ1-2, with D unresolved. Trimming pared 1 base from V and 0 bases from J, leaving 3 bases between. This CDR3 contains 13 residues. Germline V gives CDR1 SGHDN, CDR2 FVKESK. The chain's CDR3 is CASSQGANYGYTF. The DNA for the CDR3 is TGTGCCAGCAGCCAAGGAGCTAACTATGGCTACACCTTC. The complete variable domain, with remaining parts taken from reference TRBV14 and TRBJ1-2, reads EAGVTQFPSHSVIEKGQTVTLRCDPISGHDNLYWYRRVMGKEIKFLLHFVKESKQDESGMPNNRFLAERTGGTYSTLKVQPAELEDSGVYFCASSQGANYGYTFGSGTRLTVV.

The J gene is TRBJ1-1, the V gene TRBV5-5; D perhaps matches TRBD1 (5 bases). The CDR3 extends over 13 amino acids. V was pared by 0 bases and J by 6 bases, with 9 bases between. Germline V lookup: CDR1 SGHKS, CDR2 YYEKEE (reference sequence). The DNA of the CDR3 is TGTGCCAGCAGCTTGGATAGGGGTTCTGAAGCTTTCTTT. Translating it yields CASSLDRGSEAFF.

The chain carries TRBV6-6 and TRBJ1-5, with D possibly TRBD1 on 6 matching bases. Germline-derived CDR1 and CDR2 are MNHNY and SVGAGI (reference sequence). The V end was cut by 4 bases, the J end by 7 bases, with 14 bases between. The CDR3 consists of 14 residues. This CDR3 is CASSSHRALQPQHF. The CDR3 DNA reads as TGTGCCAGCAGTTCCCACAGGGCCCTGCAGCCCCAGCATTTT.

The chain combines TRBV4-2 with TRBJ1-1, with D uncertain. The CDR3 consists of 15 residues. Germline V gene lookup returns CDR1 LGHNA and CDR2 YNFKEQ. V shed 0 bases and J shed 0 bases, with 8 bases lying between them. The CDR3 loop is CASSQESAVNTEAFF. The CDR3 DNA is TGTGCCAGCAGCCAAGAAAGCGCAGTGAACACTGAAGCTTTCTTT.

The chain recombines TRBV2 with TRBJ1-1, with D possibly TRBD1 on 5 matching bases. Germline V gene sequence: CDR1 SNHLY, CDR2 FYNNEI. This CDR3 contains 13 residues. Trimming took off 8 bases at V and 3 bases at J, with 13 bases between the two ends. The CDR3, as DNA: TGTGCCAGCGGGCGTGGAGGGGACACTGAAGCTTTCTTT. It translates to CASGRGGDTEAFF. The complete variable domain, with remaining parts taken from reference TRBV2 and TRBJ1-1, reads EPEVTQTPSHQVTQMGQEVILRCVPISNHLYFYWYRQILGQKVEFLVSFYNNEISEKSEIFDDQFSVERPDGSNFTLKIRSTKLEDSAMYFCASGRGGDTEAFFGQGTRLTVV.

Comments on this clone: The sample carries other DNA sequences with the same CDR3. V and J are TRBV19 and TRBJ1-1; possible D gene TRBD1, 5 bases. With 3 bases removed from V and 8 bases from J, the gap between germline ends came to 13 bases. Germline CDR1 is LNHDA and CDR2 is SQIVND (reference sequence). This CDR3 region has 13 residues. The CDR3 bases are TGTGCCAGTAGTATCCGGGGGGAAACCGAAGCTTTCTTT. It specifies CASSIRGETEAFF.

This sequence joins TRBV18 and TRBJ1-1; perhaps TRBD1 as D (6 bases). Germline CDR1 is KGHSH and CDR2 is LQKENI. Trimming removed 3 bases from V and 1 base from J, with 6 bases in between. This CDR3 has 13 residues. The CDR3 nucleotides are TGTGCCAGCTCACCGACAGGGAACACTGAAGCTTTCTTT. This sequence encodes CASSPTGNTEAFF.

CDR3 bases: TGCGCCAGCAATCCTTTCGGGGACGGGAGCTCCTACGAGCAGTACTTC. Translation: CASNPFGDGSSYEQYF. This chain uses TRBV5-1 with TRBJ2-7; maybe TRBD2 (6 bases). The CDR3 is 16 residues long. The V end was cut by 6 bases, the J end by 0 bases, with 19 bases between. Germline V gives CDR1 SGHRS, CDR2 YFSETQ.

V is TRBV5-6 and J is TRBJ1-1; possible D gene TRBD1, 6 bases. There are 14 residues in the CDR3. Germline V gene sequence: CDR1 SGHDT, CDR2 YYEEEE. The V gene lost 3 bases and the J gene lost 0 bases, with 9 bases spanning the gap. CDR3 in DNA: TGTGCCAGCAGCTCGTGGACAGTGAACACTGAAGCTTTCTTT. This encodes CASSSWTVNTEAFF.

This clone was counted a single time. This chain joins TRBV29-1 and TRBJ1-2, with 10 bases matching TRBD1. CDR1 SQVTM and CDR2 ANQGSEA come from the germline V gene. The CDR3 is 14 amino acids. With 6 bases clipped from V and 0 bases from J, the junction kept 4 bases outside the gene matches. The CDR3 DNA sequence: TGCAGCGTGGGGACAGGGGCAGCTAACTATGGCTACACCTTC. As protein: CSVGTGAANYGYTF. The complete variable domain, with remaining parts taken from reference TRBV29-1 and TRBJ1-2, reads SAVISQKPSRDICQRGTSLTIQCQVDSQVTMMFWYRQQPGQSLTLIATANQGSEATYESGFVIDKFPISRPNLTFSTLTVSNMSPEDSSIYLCSVGTGAANYGYTFGSGTRLTVV.

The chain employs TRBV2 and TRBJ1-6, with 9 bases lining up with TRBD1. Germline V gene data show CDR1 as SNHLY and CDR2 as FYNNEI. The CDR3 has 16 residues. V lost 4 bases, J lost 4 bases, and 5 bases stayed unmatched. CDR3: CASSVGQGGYNSPLHF. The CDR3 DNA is TGTGCCAGCAGTGTGGGACAGGGTGGGTATAATTCACCCCTCCACTTT.

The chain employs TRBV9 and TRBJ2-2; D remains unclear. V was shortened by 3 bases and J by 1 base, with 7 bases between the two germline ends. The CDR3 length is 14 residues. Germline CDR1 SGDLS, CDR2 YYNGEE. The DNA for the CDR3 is TGTGCCAGCAGCGCCACTGGGAACACCGGGGAGCTGTTTTTT. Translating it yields CASSATGNTGELFF.

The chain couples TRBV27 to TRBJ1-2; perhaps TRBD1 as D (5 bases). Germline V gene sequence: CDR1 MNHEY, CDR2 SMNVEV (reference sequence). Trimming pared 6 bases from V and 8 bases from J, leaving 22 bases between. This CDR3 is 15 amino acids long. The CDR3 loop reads CASSLSTQGKGGYTF. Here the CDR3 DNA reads TGTGCCAGCAGCCTCTCTACGCAGGGTAAGGGAGGCTACACCTTC.

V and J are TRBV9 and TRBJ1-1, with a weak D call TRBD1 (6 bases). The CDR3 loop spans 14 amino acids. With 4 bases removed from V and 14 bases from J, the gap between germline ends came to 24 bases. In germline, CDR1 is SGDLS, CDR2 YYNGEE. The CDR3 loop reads CASSPETGRLGEFF. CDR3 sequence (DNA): TGTGCCAGCAGCCCGGAGACAGGTAGGCTGGGGGAGTTCTTT.

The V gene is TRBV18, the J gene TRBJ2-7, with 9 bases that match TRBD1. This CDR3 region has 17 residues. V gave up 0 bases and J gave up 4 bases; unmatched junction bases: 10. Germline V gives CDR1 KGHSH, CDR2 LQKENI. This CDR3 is CASSPPLGQGLTYEQYV. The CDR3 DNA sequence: TGTGCCAGCTCACCACCTCTGGGACAGGGTTTGACATACGAGCAGTACGTC.

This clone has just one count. The CDR3 protein is CSASYRVTEAFF. The CDR3 DNA sequence: TGCAGTGCTAGTTACAGGGTTACTGAAGCTTTCTTT. The gene calls are TRBV20-1 and TRBJ1-1, with D possibly matching TRBD1 (6 bases). This CDR3 is 12 amino acids long. CDR1 DFQATT and CDR2 SNEGSKA come from the germline V gene (reference sequence). V shed 3 bases and J shed 5 bases, with 10 bases lying between them.

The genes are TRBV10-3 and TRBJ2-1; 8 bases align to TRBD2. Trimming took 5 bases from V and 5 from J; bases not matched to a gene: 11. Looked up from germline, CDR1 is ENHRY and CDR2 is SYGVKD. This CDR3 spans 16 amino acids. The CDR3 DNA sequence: TGTGCCATCAGTCCCCTAAGGTATAGCGGGGACAATGAGCAGTTCTTC. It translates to CAISPLRYSGDNEQFF.

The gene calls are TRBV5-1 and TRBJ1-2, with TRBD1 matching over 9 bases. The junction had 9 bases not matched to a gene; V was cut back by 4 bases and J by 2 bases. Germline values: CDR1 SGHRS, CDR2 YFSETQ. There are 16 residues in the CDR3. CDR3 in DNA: TGCGCCAGCAGCCGGACCGGGACAGGGAACAACTATGGCTACACCTTC. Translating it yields CASSRTGTGNNYGYTF.

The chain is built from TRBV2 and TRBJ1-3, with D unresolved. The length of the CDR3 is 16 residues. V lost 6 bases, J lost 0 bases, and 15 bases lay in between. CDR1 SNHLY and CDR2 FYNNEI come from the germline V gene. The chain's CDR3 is CASSLADSNSGNTIYF. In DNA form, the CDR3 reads TGTGCCAGCAGCTTGGCCGACTCAAACTCTGGAAACACCATATATTTT.

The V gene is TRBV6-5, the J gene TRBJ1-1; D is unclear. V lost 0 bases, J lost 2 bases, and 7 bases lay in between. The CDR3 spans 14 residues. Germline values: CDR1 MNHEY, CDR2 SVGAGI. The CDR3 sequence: CASSYSDINTEAFF. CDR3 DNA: TGTGCCAGCAGTTACTCAGACATTAACACTGAAGCTTTCTTT.

The CDR3 bases are TGTGCCAGTAGACCCGGGACAGGGGGCTCGAGTGGCTACACCTTC. Protein: CASRPGTGGSSGYTF. The genes are TRBV19 and TRBJ1-2, with 12 bases fitting TRBD1. CDR3 length equals 15 residues. V lost 6 bases and J lost 7; bases outside the gene matches: 9. Germline CDR1 and CDR2: LNHDA and SQIVND (reference sequence).

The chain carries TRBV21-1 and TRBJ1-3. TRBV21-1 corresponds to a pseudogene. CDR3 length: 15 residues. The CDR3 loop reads CASSKPPSSGNTIYF. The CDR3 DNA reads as TGTGCCAGCAGCAAACCCCCGAGCTCTGGAAACACCATATATTTT.

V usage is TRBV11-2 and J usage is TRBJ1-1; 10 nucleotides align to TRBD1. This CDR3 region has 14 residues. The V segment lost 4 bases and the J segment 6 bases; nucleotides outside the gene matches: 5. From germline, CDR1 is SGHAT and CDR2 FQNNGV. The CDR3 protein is CASSWGQGKPEAFF. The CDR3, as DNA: TGTGCCAGCAGCTGGGGACAGGGGAAGCCTGAAGCTTTCTTT.